These T cell receptor beta chains were read from a single sample in a study of response to subunit inactivated influenza vaccine. A single record per CDR3 protein comes from TCRdb applying MiXCR to the RT-PCR reads. The data contain 490,000 or so distinct CDR3 sequences, approximately 7.1% of them singletons. The sequences come from PBMCs from blood, collected less than 25 months after vaccination. The receptor set was obtained from a man aged 50-75 years who received an inactivated influenza vaccine. Each CDR3 is given with its conserved first and last residue. The D gene is left open where the match is weak.

D gene | V gene | CDR3 protein
. | TRBV2 | CASSENWQGYDGYTF
TRBD2 | TRBV11-2 | CASSLYGGTSGIYNEQFF
TRBD2 | TRBV11-2 | CASTIPITSGRYNEQFF
. | TRBV7-9 | CASSYVTDAYSNQPQHF
. | TRBV7-8 | CASSLVFRGNTEAFF
. | TRBV6-5 | CASSYGQYEETQYF
TRBD1 | TRBV15 | CATSLRTGAYNEQFF
TRBD1 | TRBV5-1 | CASSLGTGGFLQPQHF
TRBD1 | TRBV7-2 | CASSYWTGGGEKLFF
. | TRBV29-1 | CSVALGSSGVDTQYF
TRBD2 | TRBV4-3 | CASSQGASGAYNEQFF
. | TRBV19 | CASSIEVRQAALAKNIQYF
. | TRBV6-5 | CASSRAYNEQFF
. | TRBV9 | CASSVDPGQPTEAFF
TRBD2 | TRBV12-3/TRBV12-4 | CASSFYTSGRWADTQYF
TRBD2 | TRBV4-1 | CASSQDRPSGSTQYF
. | TRBV4-3 | CASSQESGVSGDTQYF
TRBD1 | TRBV15 | CATSRGDSSYEQYF
TRBD2 | TRBV20-1 | CSARIGGSSGSNEQFF
TRBD2 | TRBV28 | CASSLPGLAKYEQYF
. | TRBV12-3/TRBV12-4 | CASSLGGLRTQYF
TRBD2 | TRBV9 | CASSATGLAGVYSTDTQYF
TRBD1 | TRBV19 | CASSLTGKVQPQHF
. | TRBV2 | CASLLAETQYF
TRBD2 | TRBV6-1 | CASSGLASLTNNNEQFF
TRBD2 | TRBV9 | CASRVWREGLTDTQYF
. | TRBV9 | CASSVGVDTDTQYF
. | TRBV3-1 | CASSQDIRGRLTETQYF
. | TRBV10-3 | CAISGGNRWGPAHEQYF
TRBD2 | TRBV7-9 | CASSLRGGRRTTDTQYF
TRBD1 | TRBV6-2/TRBV6-3 | CASNPGTGSNQPQHF
. | TRBV20-1 | CSASGLDWSFSYNEQFF
. | TRBV4-2 | CASSQEAFGTESYEQYF
TRBD2 | TRBV10-1 | CASSVSSGGYNEQFF
. | TRBV5-4 | CASSIWDPGAEQFF
. | TRBV7-6 | CASSLYGISTNEKLFF
. | TRBV10-3 | CAISEGGRENEKLFF
. | TRBV5-5 | CASSLGPASREDTQYF
TRBD2 | TRBV20-1 | CKQGTSGMNTGELFF
. | TRBV5-1 | CASSLGSGPSGYTF
. | TRBV9 | CASSVTGAVNQPQHF
. | TRBV20-1 | CSARDQHGTGELFF
. | TRBV6-1 | CASSVSEANEKLFF
. | TRBV3-1 | CASSRQGRPTDTQYF
. | TRBV20-1 | CSARVREQETQYF
. | TRBV20-1 | CSASPLSNTGELFF
TRBD1 | TRBV6-1 | CASRSGRGAILTNTEAFF
. | TRBV4-2 | CASSQDPGLTGEQYF
. | TRBV6-2/TRBV6-3 | CASSYSEGAYEQYF
. | TRBV9 | CASSAMTGAHTDTQYF
. | TRBV5-1 | CASSSGKLGYQETQYF
TRBD2 | TRBV29-1 | CSVEWRERVDEQFF
. | TRBV4-1 | CASSQGAGWYEQYF
. | TRBV6-4 | CASRATLSTEAFF
. | TRBV11-3 | CASSLSVQETQYF
. | TRBV12-3/TRBV12-4 | CASSFRPDSEQYF
. | TRBV7-2 | CASSLEGASSRNEQFF